Listed below are T cell receptor beta chains from one sample, sequenced in a study of blood T cell repertoires in COVID-19. TCRdb keeps only in-frame clones here, not all; method: immunoSEQ multiplex PCR. Found here are 150,000 or so clones, 70% to 90% of them singletons; the top ten hold approximately 11%. Sample: peripheral blood. These receptors were collected from a human donor in a cohort sampled during active COVID-19. Each CDR3 is given with its conserved first and last residue. D genes are given only for firm matches. Clone size appears in some rows only: once, few, many, or a class for an expanded clone.

clone_size d_call j_call cdr3_length v_call cdr3_aa cdr3_nt
. . TRBJ1-2 14 TRBV7-2 CASSRTGDNYGYTF TGTGCCAGCAGCCGGACTGGGGATAACTATGGCTACACCTTC
. . TRBJ1-1 14 TRBV2 CASSNRFGHTEAFF TGTGCCAGCAGTAACAGGTTCGGCCACACTGAAGCTTTCTTT
. TRBD1 TRBJ2-7 14 TRBV3-1/TRBV3-2 CASSRDRVNYEQYF TGTGCCAGCAGCCGGGACAGGGTAAACTACGAGCAGTACTTC
. . TRBJ2-2 14 TRBV2 CASLGGRSAGELFF TGTGCCAGCCTGGGGGGACGTTCAGCCGGGGAGCTGTTTTTT
. . TRBJ2-1 13 TRBV6-2/TRBV6-3 CASGWAGTNEQFF TGTGCCAGCGGTTGGGCAGGGACAAATGAGCAGTTCTTC
. . TRBJ2-6 18 TRBV30 CAWSVHSGRSSGANVLTF TGTGCCTGGAGTGTACACTCGGGTCGGAGCTCTGGGGCCAACGTCCTGACTTTC
few . TRBJ1-5 13 TRBV10-3 CAIATGGDQPQHF TGTGCCATCGCCACCGGGGGGGATCAGCCCCAGCATTTT
few TRBD2 TRBJ2-3 15 TRBV6-4 CASSELAGSTDTQYF TGTGCCAGCAGTGAGCTAGCGGGGAGCACAGATACGCAGTATTTT
. TRBD1 TRBJ1-1 13 TRBV2 CASSARTGLEAFF TGTGCCAGCAGTGCCCGGACAGGGCTTGAAGCTTTCTTT
. . TRBJ1-6 13 TRBV14 CASSQWSDSPLHF TGTGCCAGCAGCCAATGGAGTGATTCACCCCTCCACTTT
. . TRBJ1-3 13 TRBV12-3/TRBV12-4 CASSLAPGNTIYF TGTGCCAGCAGTCTGGCACCTGGAAACACCATATATTTT
. TRBD2 TRBJ2-1 16 TRBV29-1 CSAGVLGLGGSNEQFF TGCAGCGCTGGGGTGTTGGGACTAGGGGGATCTAATGAGCAGTTCTTC
. . TRBJ1-1 15 TRBV5-1 CASNLIPSGGTEAFF TGCGCCAGCAATCTAATCCCATCGGGGGGCACTGAAGCTTTCTTT
. TRBD1 TRBJ1-2 13 TRBV10-3 CAISGDRGYGYTF TGTGCCATCAGTGGTGACAGGGGCTATGGCTACACCTTC
few TRBD1 TRBJ1-2 15 TRBV4-3 CASSPGGGQGTGYTF TGCGCCAGCAGCCCAGGGGGGGGACAGGGGACTGGCTACACCTTC
. TRBD1 TRBJ1-2 12 TRBV6-5 CASSQTGYGYTF TGTGCCAGCAGTCAGACAGGGTATGGCTACACCTTC
. . TRBJ1-3 15 TRBV7-9 CASSSETFLVNTIYF TGTGCCAGCAGCTCCGAAACGTTCTTAGTAAACACCATATATTTT
. . TRBJ2-5 14 TRBV9 CASSLFGAWETQYF TGTGCCAGCAGCCTCTTTGGGGCGTGGGAGACCCAGTACTTC
. . TRBJ1-4 15 TRBV14 CASSQDAVKGEKLFF TGTGCCAGCAGCCAAGATGCGGTGAAGGGGGAAAAACTGTTTTTT
. . TRBJ2-1 17 TRBV19 CASSIVPGQRSYNEQFF TGTGCCAGTAGTATAGTACCCGGACAGAGATCGTACAATGAGCAGTTCTTC
. . TRBJ1-5 15 TRBV10-3 CAISDSGAPNQPQHF TGTGCCATCAGTGACTCAGGGGCTCCCAATCAGCCCCAGCATTTT
. . TRBJ1-2 14 TRBV6-5 CASGRGGENYGYTF TGTGCCAGCGGACGCGGGGGCGAGAACTATGGCTACACCTTC
. . TRBJ1-1 14 TRBV5-1 CASSSGVLNTEAFF TGCGCCAGCAGCTCGGGGGTCCTGAACACTGAAGCTTTCTTT
. TRBD1 TRBJ2-7 17 TRBV7-9 CASSFVRSDRVPYEQYF TGTGCCAGCAGCTTTGTACGATCGGACAGGGTTCCCTACGAGCAGTACTTC
. TRBD2 TRBJ2-7 15 TRBV19 CASSSLGGVPYEQYF TGTGCCAGTAGTAGCCTCGGGGGGGTCCCCTACGAGCAGTACTTC
. . TRBJ1-2 12 TRBV12-3/TRBV12-4 CASSSQGYGYTF TGTGCCAGCAGTTCACAGGGCTATGGCTACACCTTC
. . TRBJ1-1 13 TRBV27 CASSSMDSPVGFF TGTGCCAGCAGTTCGATGGACAGCCCCGTGGGTTTCTTT
. . TRBJ2-7 14 TRBV11-2 CASSLEAGSYEQYF TGTGCCAGCAGCTTAGAGGCTGGGAGCTACGAGCAGTACTTC
. TRBD1 TRBJ2-1 14 TRBV9 CASSVGGQGTEQFF TGTGCCAGCAGCGTAGGTGGACAGGGCACTGAGCAGTTCTTC
. . TRBJ1-1 14 TRBV6-5 CASSYSIGETEAFF TGTGCCAGCAGTTACTCGATCGGGGAGACTGAAGCTTTCTTT
. . TRBJ1-4 13 TRBV12-3/TRBV12-4 CASSVSGTEKLFF TGTGCCAGCAGTGTCTCAGGGACAGAAAAACTGTTTTTT
. TRBD1 TRBJ2-3 15 TRBV27 CASSLLYRGTDTQYF TGTGCCAGCAGTTTATTATACAGGGGGACAGATACGCAGTATTTT
. . TRBJ2-4 14 TRBV3-1/TRBV3-2 CASSQSASPNIQYF TGTGCCAGCAGCCAATCGGCTAGTCCGAACATTCAGTACTTC
few . TRBJ2-2 13 TRBV12-3/TRBV12-4 CASSFSSTGELFF TGTGCCAGCAGTTTCAGTTCCACCGGGGAGCTGTTTTTT
. . TRBJ2-7 13 TRBV6-2/TRBV6-3 CASSYPPFSSEEF TGTGCCAGCAGTTACCCCCCCTTCTCCAGTGAGGAATTC
. TRBD1 TRBJ1-1 13 TRBV18 CASTPTGEGEAFF TGTGCCAGCACTCCGACAGGGGAAGGTGAAGCTTTCTTT
. TRBD2 TRBJ2-1 16 TRBV11-2 CASSLDVAGSPGTQFF TGTGCCAGCAGCTTAGATGTAGCGGGGAGTCCGGGAACCCAGTTCTTC
few . TRBJ2-5 12 TRBV12-3/TRBV12-4 CASRPDSHPQYF TGTGCCAGCAGGCCCGACAGTCACCCCCAGTACTTC
. TRBD2 TRBJ2-5 15 TRBV11-3 CASSPRAGGSETQYF TGTGCCAGCAGCCCCAGGGCGGGGGGCTCCGAGACCCAGTACTTC
once . TRBJ2-2 15 TRBV5-1 CASSPAGTNTGELFF TGCGCCAGCAGCCCCGCGGGCACCAACACCGGGGAGCTGTTTTTT
. TRBD2 TRBJ2-1 14 TRBV29-1 CSATSGSGYNEQFF TGCAGCGCTACTAGCGGGAGCGGGTACAATGAGCAGTTCTTC
. . TRBJ2-7 15 TRBV6-2/TRBV6-3 CASSKPQSTGYEQYF TGTGCCAGCAGCAAGCCCCAAAGTACAGGGTACGAGCAGTACTTC
. TRBD2 TRBJ2-7 15 TRBV19 CASGSLAGGPYEQYF TGTGCCAGTGGATCACTAGCGGGAGGGCCCTACGAGCAGTACTTC
. TRBD1 TRBJ2-1 15 TRBV5-1 CASRYSGTGVNEQFF TGCGCCAGCAGATACTCCGGGACAGGGGTTAATGAGCAGTTCTTC
once TRBD2 TRBJ2-7 14 TRBV27 CASSLAGETYEQYF TGTGCCAGCAGTCTAGCGGGAGAGACCTACGAGCAGTACTTC
. TRBD2 TRBJ2-3 17 TRBV9 CASSVEGTSGVTDTQYF TGTGCCAGCAGCGTAGAAGGGACTAGCGGGGTCACAGATACGCAGTATTTT
many . TRBJ1-2 13 TRBV27 CASSLSRGKGYTF TGTGCCAGCAGTTTATCAAGGGGGAAGGGCTACACCTTC
. . TRBJ2-3 15 TRBV27 CASSLYPGLADTQYF TGTGCCAGCAGTTTATATCCAGGGCTGGCAGATACGCAGTATTTT
. . TRBJ2-3 12 TRBV5-4 CASSLRADTQYF TGTGCCAGCAGCTTGCGAGCAGATACGCAGTATTTT
. . TRBJ2-1 16 TRBV27 CASSSPGASSYNEQFF TGTGCCAGCAGTTCCCCTGGGGCTAGCTCCTACAATGAGCAGTTCTTC
. . TRBJ2-1 8 TRBV6-4 CRSDEQFF TGTAGGAGCGATGAGCAGTTCTTC
once . TRBJ2-3 13 TRBV2 CASNRGGEDTQYF TGTGCCAGTAACAGGGGGGGGGAGGATACGCAGTATTTT
. TRBD1 TRBJ1-6 14 TRBV19 CASSIKTGNSPLHF TGTGCCAGTAGTATAAAGACAGGGAATTCACCCCTCCACTTT
. TRBD1 TRBJ2-3 15 TRBV28 CASSTGGAVRDTQYF TGTGCCAGCAGCACAGGGGGCGCGGTTAGAGATACGCAGTATTTT
. . TRBJ2-5 14 TRBV7-8 CASSLDWGAETQYF TGTGCCAGCAGCTTAGATTGGGGCGCAGAGACCCAGTACTTC
large . TRBJ1-2 17 TRBV14 CASSQDRVGTIFGGYTF TGTGCCAGCAGCCAAGATCGGGTAGGAACGATTTTCGGCGGCTACACCTTC
. TRBD2 TRBJ2-1 15 TRBV18 CASSAGTSFINEQFF TGTGCCAGCTCCGCCGGGACTAGTTTTATCAATGAGCAGTTCTTC
. . TRBJ1-4 12 TRBV6-6 CASSYAGEKLFF TGTGCCAGCAGTTACGCAGGGGAAAAACTGTTTTTT
. TRBD1 TRBJ1-6 16 TRBV6-1 CASSEGQAILNSPLHF TGTGCCAGCAGTGAGGGACAGGCGATACTTAATTCACCCCTCCACTTT